These 16 T cell receptor beta chains came from one sample sequenced in a study of shared clonotypes between healthy human individuals. CD8 cells regarded as naive lacked CD45RO, were positively chosen for CCR7, and omitted terminally differentiated effector memory CD45RA+ cells. TCRdb keeps only in-frame clones here, not all; method: immunoSEQ multiplex PCR. The sample holds more than 2 million clones, about 94% seen once. The sample comprised naive CD8+ T cells from PBMCs. These receptor sequences come from a man aged 18 to 35 in good health. Some clones in this sample may be carry-over from other donors' samples.

The chain is built from TRBV9 and TRBJ1-2, with 9 bases aligning to TRBD1. The germline V gene encodes CDR1 SGDLS and CDR2 YYNGEE. J lost 8 bases, V lost 3 bases, and 11 bases had no gene match. This CDR3 contains 15 residues. The DNA of the CDR3 is TGTGCCAGCAGCGCGCCGCCGGGACAGGGAGTCGGCTACACCTTC. It specifies CASSAPPGQGVGYTF.

In this sample, this clone turned up once. The chain recombines TRBV10-2 with TRBJ2-1; the match to TRBD2 covers 11 bases. V trimming: 5 bases; J trimming: 6 bases; junction bases outside the gene matches: 12. Germline-derived CDR1 and CDR2 are WSHSY and SAAADI. The CDR3 sequence is 17 residues long. This CDR3 reads CASSKDTSGRAGNEQFF. CDR3 coding DNA: TGCGCCAGCAGTAAGGATACTAGCGGGAGAGCGGGCAATGAGCAGTTCTTC.

The gene calls are TRBV9 and TRBJ2-7; 9 nucleotides match TRBD1. This CDR3 is built from 14 residues. V was pared by 4 bases and J by 2 bases, with 4 bases of the junction left unmatched. Germline CDR1 is SGDLS and CDR2 is YYNGEE. CDR3 region: CASSMGQGPYEQYF. The DNA for the CDR3 is TGTGCCAGCAGCATGGGACAGGGCCCCTACGAGCAGTACTTC.

This clone appeared once. The rearrangement joins TRBV5-5 to TRBJ2-1, with 9 positions matching TRBD2. The V and J ends lost 3 bases and 7 bases, in that order; junction bases with no gene match: 8. Per the germline V gene, CDR1 is SGHKS and CDR2 is YYEKEE (reference sequence). The CDR3 loop spans 15 amino acids. As DNA, the CDR3 is TGTGCCAGCAGCTCAAGACTAGCGGAGGGGAATGAGCAGTTCTTC. This translates into CASSSRLAEGNEQFF.

Here the CDR3 reads CASSGSPVPYEQYF. The CDR3, as DNA: TGTGCCAGCAGTGGTTCTCCGGTCCCCTACGAGCAGTACTTC. This rearrangement joins TRBV27 to TRBJ2-7; D is ambiguous. From germline, CDR1 is MNHEY and CDR2 SMNVEV (reference sequence). The ends were cut back, 5 bases at V and 2 bases at J, with 13 bases in the middle. CDR3 size: 14 residues.

The chain joins TRBV25-1 to TRBJ1-3; no firm D call. The CDR3 loop spans 14 amino acids. CDR1 is MGHDK, CDR2 SYGVNS, per germline. Trimming took 7 bases from V and 2 from J, leaving 12 bases between them. The CDR3 is CASTEWAAGNTIYF. In nucleotides, the CDR3 is TGTGCCAGCACCGAATGGGCAGCTGGAAACACCATATATTTT.

V usage is TRBV25-1 and J usage is TRBJ2-5, with 13 positions matching TRBD2. The V segment lost 3 bases and the J segment 5 bases; nucleotides outside the gene matches: 6. The CDR3 extends over 16 amino acids. Looked up from germline, CDR1 is MGHDK and CDR2 is SYGVNS. The CDR3 DNA is TGTGCCAGCAGTGACATACTAGCGGGAGGGCCGGAGACCCAGTACTTC. Its translation is CASSDILAGGPETQYF. Drawing the rest from reference TRBV25-1 and TRBJ2-5, the complete variable domain is EADIYQTPRYLVIGTGKKITLECSQTMGHDKMYWYQQDPGMELHLIHYSYGVNSTEKGDLSSESTVSRIRTEHFPLTLESARPSHTSQYLCASSDILAGGPETQYFGPGTRLLVL.

Concerning this clone: Other DNA sequences in the sample encode the same CDR3. This chain joins TRBV9 and TRBJ2-5; 7 bases are a match to TRBD1. Germline CDR1 reads SGDLS; CDR2 reads YYNGEE. The CDR3 totals 14 residues. The V segment lost 3 bases and the J segment 1 base; nucleotides outside the gene matches: 3. In DNA, the CDR3 is TGTGCCAGCAGCGGAGGGGGCACCCAAGAGACCCAGTACTTC. Translation gives CASSGGGTQETQYF.

The chain carries TRBV6-1 and TRBJ1-2; D gene uncertain. CDR3 length: 14 residues. The germline CDR1 and CDR2 sequences are MNHNS and SASEGT. The ends were cut back, 8 bases at V and 4 bases at J, with 17 bases in the middle. CDR3 nucleotides: TGTGCCAGCGGGGATTCGATGGAACCCTATGGCTACACCTTC. Its translation is CASGDSMEPYGYTF.

As regards this clone: Other DNA sequences in this sample translate to the same CDR3. This chain uses TRBV20-1 with TRBJ2-7; D not resolved. CDR1 is DFQATT, CDR2 SNEGSKA, per germline (reference sequence). V was pared by 3 bases and J by 0 bases, with 3 bases between. The CDR3 extends over 11 amino acids. This CDR3 reads CSASPSYEQYF. CDR3 DNA sequence: TGCAGTGCTAGCCCCTCCTACGAGCAGTACTTC.

The V call is TRBV2, the J call TRBJ1-5; D gene uncertain. This CDR3 is built from 14 residues. Trimming shortened V by 6 bases and J by 0 bases, and 9 bases separated the two germline ends. Germline values: CDR1 SNHLY, CDR2 FYNNEI. The CDR3 DNA is TGTGCCAGCAGGATAACATTTAGCAATCAGCCCCAGCATTTT. Protein sequence: CASRITFSNQPQHF.

The gene calls are TRBV27 and TRBJ1-1; 8 bases line up with TRBD1. The CDR3 totals 15 residues. The V segment lost 5 bases and the J segment 1 base; nucleotides outside the gene matches: 6. Germline V gives CDR1 MNHEY, CDR2 SMNVEV (reference sequence). The CDR3 region is CASSPTGTGNTEAFF. The CDR3 bases are TGTGCCAGCAGTCCCACCGGGACAGGGAACACTGAAGCTTTCTTT.

J is TRBJ2-1 and V is TRBV19; 10 nucleotides align to TRBD2. The V and J ends lost 4 bases and 15 bases, in that order; junction bases with no gene match: 12. Germline-derived CDR1 and CDR2 are LNHDA and SQIVND (reference sequence). The CDR3 is 14 amino acids. The CDR3 protein is CASSRVLAGERRFF. CDR3 nucleotides: TGTGCCAGTAGTAGGGTTCTAGCGGGAGAACGTCGGTTCTTC.

This chain connects TRBV6-6 to TRBJ2-1, with 15 positions matching TRBD2. Germline assignment: CDR1 MNHNY and CDR2 SVGAGI (reference sequence). This CDR3 contains 16 residues. With 6 bases clipped from V and 2 bases from J, the junction kept 2 bases outside the gene matches. CDR3 nucleotide sequence: TGTGCCAGCAGATGGACTAGCGGGAGGGCCTACAATGAGCAGTTCTTC. Encoded protein: CASRWTSGRAYNEQFF.

The chain uses TRBV5-1 and TRBJ2-4, with D perhaps given as TRBD1 or TRBD2 (6 bases each). This CDR3 comprises 18 residues. Trimming removed 0 bases at V and 1 base at J, with 17 bases between. Germline CDR1 reads SGHRS; CDR2 reads YFSETQ. As DNA, the CDR3 is TGCGCCAGCAGCTTGGGCGGGACATTCGGGCTTGCCAAAAACATTCAGTACTTC. Translating it yields CASSLGGTFGLAKNIQYF.

The V gene is TRBV27, the J gene TRBJ2-2, with 7 bases fitting TRBD1. The CDR3 contains 13 residues. Germline lookup yields CDR1 MNHEY and CDR2 SMNVEV (reference sequence). Losses at the gene ends were 10 bases for V and 6 bases for J; bases not matched to a gene: 8. The chain's CDR3 is CATTTGVAGELFF. The DNA for the CDR3 is TGTGCCACCACTACAGGGGTGGCCGGGGAGCTGTTTTTT.